This T cell receptor (beta chain) was recovered during a study of T-cell reconstitution after alpha-beta-depleted transplantation in children. The CDR3 totals 17 residues. Per the germline V gene, CDR1 is MNHEY and CDR2 is SMNVEV (reference sequence). V dropped 1 base and J dropped 0 bases, with 10 bases sitting between them. Construction of the TCRbeta library involved unique molecular identifiers. TCRdb passed the PCR reads through MiXCR, listing each CDR3 protein once. This table holds more than 250,000 distinct CDR3 sequences, approximately 9.8% found once. The sample was PBMCs from the stem cell graft donor, taken from the stem cell graft. The chain uses TRBV27 and TRBJ2-6; D not certain. The TCR was taken from a human donor who donated a stem cell graft to a child with SCID. CDR3 residues: CASSLWSEGSGANVLTF. CDR3 bases: TGTGCCAGCAGTTTATGGTCCGAAGGCTCTGGGGCCAACGTCCTGACTTTC.